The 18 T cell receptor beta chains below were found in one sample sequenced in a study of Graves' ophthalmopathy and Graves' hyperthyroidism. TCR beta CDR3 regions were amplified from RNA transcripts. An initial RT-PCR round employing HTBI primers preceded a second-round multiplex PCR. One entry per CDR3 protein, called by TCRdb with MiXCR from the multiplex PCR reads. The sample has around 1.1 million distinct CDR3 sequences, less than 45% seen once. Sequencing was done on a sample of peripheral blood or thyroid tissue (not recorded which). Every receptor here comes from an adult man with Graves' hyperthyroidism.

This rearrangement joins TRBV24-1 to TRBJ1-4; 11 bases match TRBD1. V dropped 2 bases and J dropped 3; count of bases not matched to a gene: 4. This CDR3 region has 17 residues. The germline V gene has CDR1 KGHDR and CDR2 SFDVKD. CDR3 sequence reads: CATSDWTGGASNEKLFF. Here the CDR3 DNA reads TGTGCCACCAGTGATTGGACAGGGGGCGCATCTAATGAAAAACTGTTTTTT.

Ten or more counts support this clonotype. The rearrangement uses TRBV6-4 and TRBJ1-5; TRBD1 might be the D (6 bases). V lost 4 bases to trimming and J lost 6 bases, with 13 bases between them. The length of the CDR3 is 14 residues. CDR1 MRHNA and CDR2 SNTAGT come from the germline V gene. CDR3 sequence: CASSAGQGTQPQHF. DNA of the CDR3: TGTGCCAGCAGTGCCGGCCAGGGGACTCAGCCCCAGCATTTT.

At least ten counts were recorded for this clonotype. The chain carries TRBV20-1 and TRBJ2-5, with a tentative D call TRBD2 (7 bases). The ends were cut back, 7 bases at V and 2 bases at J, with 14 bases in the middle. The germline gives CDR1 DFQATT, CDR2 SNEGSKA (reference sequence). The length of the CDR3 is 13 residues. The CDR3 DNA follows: TGCAGTGGAGGGGGGGGCTTACAAGAGACCCAGTACTTC. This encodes CSGGGGLQETQYF.

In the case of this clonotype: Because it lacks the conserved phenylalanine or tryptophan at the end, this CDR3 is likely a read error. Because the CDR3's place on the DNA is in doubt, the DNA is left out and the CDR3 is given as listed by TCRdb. CDR3 sequence reads: CASSQQGA. V usage is TRBV4-1 and J usage is TRBJ2-5; no DNA check was done on the table's D call, TRBD1. CDR1 MGHRA and CDR2 YSYEKL come from the germline V gene. The CDR3 extends over 8 residues, inclusive of both ends.

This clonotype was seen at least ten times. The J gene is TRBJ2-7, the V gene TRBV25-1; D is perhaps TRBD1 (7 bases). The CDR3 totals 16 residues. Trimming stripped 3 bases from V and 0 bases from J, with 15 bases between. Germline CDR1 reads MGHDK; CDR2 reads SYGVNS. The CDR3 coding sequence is TGTGCCAGCAGTGATGGAGGGGGCGTTAGCTCCTACGAGCAGTACTTC. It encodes CASSDGGGVSSYEQYF.

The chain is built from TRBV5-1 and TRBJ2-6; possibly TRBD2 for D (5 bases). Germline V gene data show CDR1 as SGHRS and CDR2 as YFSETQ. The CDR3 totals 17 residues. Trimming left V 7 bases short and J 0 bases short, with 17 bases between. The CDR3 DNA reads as TGCGCCAGCGGCCCGAAAGGGAGCAGCTCTGGGGCCAACGTCCTGACTTTC. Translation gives CASGPKGSSSGANVLTF.

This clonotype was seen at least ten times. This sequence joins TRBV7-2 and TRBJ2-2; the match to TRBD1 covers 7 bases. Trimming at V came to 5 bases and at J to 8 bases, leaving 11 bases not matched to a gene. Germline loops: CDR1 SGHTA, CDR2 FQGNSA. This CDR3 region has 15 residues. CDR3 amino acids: CASSDGTVSWGELFF. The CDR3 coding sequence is TGTGCCAGCAGCGACGGGACAGTGTCTTGGGGGGAGCTGTTTTTT. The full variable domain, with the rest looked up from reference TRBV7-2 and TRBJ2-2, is GAGVSQSPSNKVTEKGKDVELRCDPISGHTALYWYRQSLGQGLEFLIYFQGNSAPDKSGLPSDRFSAERTGGSVSTLTIQRTQQEDSAVYLCASSDGTVSWGELFFGEGSRLTVL.

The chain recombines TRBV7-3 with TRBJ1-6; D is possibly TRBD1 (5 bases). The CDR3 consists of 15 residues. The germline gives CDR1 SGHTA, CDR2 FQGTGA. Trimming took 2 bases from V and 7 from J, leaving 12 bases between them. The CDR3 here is CASSLDGRENSPLHF. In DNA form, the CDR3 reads TGTGCCAGCAGCTTAGATGGCAGGGAAAATTCACCCCTCCACTTT.

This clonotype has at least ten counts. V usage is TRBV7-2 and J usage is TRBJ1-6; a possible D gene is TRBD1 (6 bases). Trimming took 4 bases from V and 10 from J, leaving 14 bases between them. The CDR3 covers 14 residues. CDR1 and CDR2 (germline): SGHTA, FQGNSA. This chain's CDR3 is CASSSFSGESPLHF. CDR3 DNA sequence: TGTGCCAGCAGCTCATTTTCAGGGGAATCACCCCTCCACTTT.

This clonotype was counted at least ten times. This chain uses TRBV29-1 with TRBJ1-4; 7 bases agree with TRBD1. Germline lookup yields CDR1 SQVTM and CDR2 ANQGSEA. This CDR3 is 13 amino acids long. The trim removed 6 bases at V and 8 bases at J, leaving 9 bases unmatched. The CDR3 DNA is TGCAGCGTCCTCGACAGGGTTTTCGAAAAACTGTTTTTT. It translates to CSVLDRVFEKLFF.

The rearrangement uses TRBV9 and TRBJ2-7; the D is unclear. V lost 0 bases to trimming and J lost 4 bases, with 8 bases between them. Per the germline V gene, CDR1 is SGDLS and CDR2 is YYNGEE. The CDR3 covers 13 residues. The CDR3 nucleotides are TGTGCCAGCAGCGTAGCCTCGTGGTACGAGCAGTACTTC. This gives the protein CASSVASWYEQYF.

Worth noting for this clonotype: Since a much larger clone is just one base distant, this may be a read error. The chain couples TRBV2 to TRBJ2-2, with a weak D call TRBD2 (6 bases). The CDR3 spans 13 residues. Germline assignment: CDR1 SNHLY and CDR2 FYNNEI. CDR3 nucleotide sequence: TGTGCCAGCAGCGTGACTAGAACCGGGGAGCTGTCTTTT. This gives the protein CASSVTRTGELSF.

CDR3 residues: CASSYAQGSYGYTF. CDR3 in DNA: TGTGCCAGCAGTTACGCACAGGGCTCCTATGGCTACACCTTC. The V call is TRBV6-5, the J call TRBJ1-2; perhaps TRBD1 as D (6 bases). V lost 2 bases to trimming and J lost 4 bases, with 11 bases between them. Per the germline V gene, CDR1 is MNHEY and CDR2 is SVGAGI. The CDR3 sequence is 14 residues long.

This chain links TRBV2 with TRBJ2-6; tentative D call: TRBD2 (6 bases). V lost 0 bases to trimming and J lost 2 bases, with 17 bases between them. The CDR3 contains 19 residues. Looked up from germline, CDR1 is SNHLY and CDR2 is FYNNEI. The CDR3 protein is CASSEAPGSRRAGANVLTF. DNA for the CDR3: TGTGCCAGCAGTGAAGCGCCCGGGTCTAGGAGGGCTGGGGCCAACGTCCTGACTTTC.

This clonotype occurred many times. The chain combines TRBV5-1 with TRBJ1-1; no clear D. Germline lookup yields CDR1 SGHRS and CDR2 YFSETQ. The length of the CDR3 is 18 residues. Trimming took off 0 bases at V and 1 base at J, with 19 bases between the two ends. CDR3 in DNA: TGCGCCAGCAGCTTGGGGGCTTTCGGGCCACCCAAGAACACTGAAGCTTTCTTT. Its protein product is CASSLGAFGPPKNTEAFF.

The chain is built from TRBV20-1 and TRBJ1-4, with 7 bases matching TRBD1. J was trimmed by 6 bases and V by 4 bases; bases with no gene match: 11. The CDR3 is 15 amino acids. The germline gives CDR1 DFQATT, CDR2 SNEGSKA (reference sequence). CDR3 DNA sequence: TGCAGTGCTACCCTCGGGGACAGAGGTTATGAAAAACTGTTTTTT. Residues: CSATLGDRGYEKLFF.

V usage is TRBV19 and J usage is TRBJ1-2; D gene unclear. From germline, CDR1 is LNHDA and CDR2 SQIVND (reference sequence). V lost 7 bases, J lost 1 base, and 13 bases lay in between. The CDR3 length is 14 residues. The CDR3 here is CASTHLMVNYGYTF. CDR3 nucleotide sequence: TGTGCCAGTACCCACCTGATGGTTAACTATGGCTACACCTTC. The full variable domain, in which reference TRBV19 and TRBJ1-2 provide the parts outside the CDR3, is DGGITQSPKYLFRKEGQNVTLSCEQNLNHDAMYWYRQDPGQGLRLIYYSQIVNDFQKGDIAEGYSVSREKKESFPLTVTSAQKNPTAFYLCASTHLMVNYGYTFGSGTRLTVV.

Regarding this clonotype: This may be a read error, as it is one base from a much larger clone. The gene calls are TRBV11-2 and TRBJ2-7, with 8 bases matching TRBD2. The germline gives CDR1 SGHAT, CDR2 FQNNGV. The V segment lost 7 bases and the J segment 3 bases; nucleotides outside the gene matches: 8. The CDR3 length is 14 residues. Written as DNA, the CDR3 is TGTGCCAGCACCGCCGGACTAGCCAGCTACGAGCAGTACTTC. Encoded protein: CASTAGLASYEQYF.